These 28 T cell receptor beta chains originate from one sample sequenced in a study of cytotoxic CD8 clonotypes in ibrutinib-treated CLL. Sequencing used immunoSEQ multiplex PCR; TCRdb keeps in-frame clones, though not all of them. The data contain about 32,000 clones, 71% of them singletons. Sequencing used PBMCs, obtained at disease progression, from a patient treated with ibrutinib. The source of these receptors is a human donor with chronic lymphocytic leukemia.

This sequence joins TRBV10-3 and TRBJ2-2; 9 nucleotides agree with TRBD2. Germline V gene data show CDR1 as ENHRY and CDR2 as SYGVKD. This CDR3 region has 15 residues. Trimming removed 6 bases from V and 1 base from J; junction bases left unmatched: 3. This CDR3 is CAIRAGGKNTGELFF. CDR3 sequence (DNA): TGTGCCATCAGAGCGGGGGGAAAGAACACCGGGGAGCTGTTTTTT.

CDR3 protein: CASSPGLAPTETQYF. CDR3 nucleotides: TGTGCCAGCAGCCCGGGACTAGCGCCCACCGAGACCCAGTACTTC. The chain has TRBV7-9 and TRBJ2-5, with 10 bases identical to TRBD2. J was trimmed by 5 bases and V by 5 bases; bases with no gene match: 8. The CDR3 covers 15 residues. The germline V gene has CDR1 SEHNR and CDR2 FQNEAQ (reference sequence).

The chain recombines TRBV5-1 with TRBJ1-1, with D hard to call. The CDR3 contains 13 residues. V was pared by 4 bases and J by 1 base, with 8 bases between. Germline CDR1 and CDR2: SGHRS and YFSETQ. In DNA form, the CDR3 reads TGCGCCAGCAGCCTAGACTGGAACACTGAAGCTTTCTTT. Translation gives CASSLDWNTEAFF.

V usage is TRBV7-9 and J usage is TRBJ1-1, with D hard to call. The V end lost 6 bases, the J end lost 1 base, and 9 bases lay between the germline ends. The germline V gene has CDR1 SEHNR and CDR2 FQNEAQ (reference sequence). This CDR3 spans 13 amino acids. The CDR3 coding sequence is TGTGCCAGCAGTCCATTCGAGAACACTGAAGCTTTCTTT. Amino acid sequence: CASSPFENTEAFF. The full variable domain, with the rest looked up from reference TRBV7-9 and TRBJ1-1, is DTGVSQNPRHKITKRGQNVTFRCDPISEHNRLYWYRQTLGQGPEFLTYFQNEAQLEKSRLLSDRFSAERPKGSFSTLEIQRTEQGDSAMYLCASSPFENTEAFFGQGTRLTVV.

The chain recombines TRBV5-1 with TRBJ1-3; maybe TRBD1 (5 bases). This CDR3 region has 16 residues. Trimming stripped 0 bases from V and 0 bases from J, with 10 bases between. CDR1 SGHRS and CDR2 YFSETQ come from the germline V gene. CDR3 protein: CASSLDEGISGNTIYF. CDR3 sequence (DNA): TGCGCCAGCAGCTTGGATGAGGGGATCTCTGGAAACACCATATATTTT.

The chain couples TRBV5-6 to TRBJ1-1; TRBD1 agrees at 10 bases. V lost 2 bases, J lost 6 bases, and 4 bases stayed unmatched. This CDR3 is 14 amino acids long. Germline-derived CDR1 and CDR2 are SGHDT and YYEEEE. The CDR3 DNA reads TGTGCCAGCAGCTTTACGGACAGGGGGGCTGAAGCTTTCTTT. This translates into CASSFTDRGAEAFF. Full variable domain (missing parts from reference TRBV5-6 and TRBJ1-1): DAGVTQSPTHLIKTRGQQVTLRCSPKSGHDTVSWYQQALGQGPQFIFQYYEEEERQRGNFPDRFSGHQFPNYSSELNVNALLLGDSALYLCASSFTDRGAEAFFGQGTRLTVV.

The chain carries TRBV19 and TRBJ1-4; D not certain. Germline V lookup: CDR1 LNHDA, CDR2 SQIVND (reference sequence). The V and J ends lost 5 bases and 0 bases respectively, with 13 bases between them. This CDR3 comprises 16 residues. The CDR3 nucleotides read TGTGCCAGTAGTCCCGGCCAGCGACCAACTAATGAAAAACTGTTTTTT. Its protein product is CASSPGQRPTNEKLFF.

The chain joins TRBV29-1 to TRBJ2-2; 10 bases align to TRBD1. Per the germline V gene, CDR1 is SQVTM and CDR2 is ANQGSEA. Trimming cost V 7 bases and J 4 bases; bases outside gene matches: 6. CDR3 length equals 14 residues. CDR3 DNA: TGCAGCGCCGGACAGGGGGGTTCCACCGGGGAGCTGTTTTTT. Protein sequence: CSAGQGGSTGELFF.

The chain is built from TRBV19 and TRBJ1-5, with D hard to call. Germline V lookup: CDR1 LNHDA, CDR2 SQIVND (reference sequence). The CDR3 runs 14 residues. V was shortened by 2 bases and J by 7 bases, with 12 bases between the two germline ends. For the CDR3, the DNA is TGTGCCAGTAGTATAAGCGGAATGGGGCAGCCCCAGCATTTT. It specifies CASSISGMGQPQHF.

V is TRBV10-3 and J is TRBJ1-4; D might be TRBD1 (6 bases). Germline V gives CDR1 ENHRY, CDR2 SYGVKD. The CDR3 contains 15 residues. Trimming took off 0 bases at V and 4 bases at J, with 9 bases between the two ends. The CDR3 here is CAISESGALNEKLFF. CDR3 sequence (DNA): TGTGCCATCAGTGAGTCGGGGGCCCTTAATGAAAAACTGTTTTTT.

This clone was counted only a few times. V is TRBV6-6 and J is TRBJ2-1; TRBD1 is a possible D gene (5 bases). The CDR3 sequence is 13 residues long. The V gene's germline CDR1 is MNHNY and CDR2 SVGAGI (reference sequence). The V end was cut by 9 bases, the J end by 1 base, with 10 bases between. CDR3 residues: CASSGPSYNEQFF. CDR3 coding DNA: TGTGCCAGTTCAGGGCCGTCCTACAATGAGCAGTTCTTC.

V usage is TRBV19 and J usage is TRBJ1-6, with 12 bases that match TRBD1. Trimming removed 6 bases from V and 9 bases from J; junction bases left unmatched: 9. Germline assignment: CDR1 LNHDA and CDR2 SQIVND (reference sequence). CDR3 length: 16 amino acids. CDR3 residues: CASSITGQGAFSPLHF. The CDR3 nucleotides read TGTGCCAGTAGCATAACGGGACAGGGGGCGTTTTCACCCCTCCACTTT. Looking up the rest from reference TRBV19 and TRBJ1-6 gives the full variable domain: DGGITQSPKYLFRKEGQNVTLSCEQNLNHDAMYWYRQDPGQGLRLIYYSQIVNDFQKGDIAEGYSVSREKKESFPLTVTSAQKNPTAFYLCASSITGQGAFSPLHFGNGTRLTVT.

The chain carries TRBV29-1 and TRBJ2-7; 9 nucleotides align to TRBD1. Trimming cost V 6 bases and J 6 bases; bases outside gene matches: 6. This CDR3 spans 12 amino acids. The germline CDR1 and CDR2 sequences are SQVTM and ANQGSEA. The DNA of the CDR3 is TGCAGCGTCTGGGACAGGGCCGCCGAGCAGTACTTC. Translating it yields CSVWDRAAEQYF.

This clone was counted once. The CDR3 DNA reads TGTGCCAGCAGCCAAGGACGGGGCGGCGCGACCGGGGAGCTGTTTTTT. Its translation is CASSQGRGGATGELFF. The V and J genes are TRBV14 and TRBJ2-2; D is tentatively TRBD1 or TRBD2 (5 bases each). This CDR3 has 16 residues. V shed 1 base and J shed 5 bases, with 14 bases lying between them. Germline loops: CDR1 SGHDN, CDR2 FVKESK.

This clone was found many times. The chain uses TRBV4-2 and TRBJ1-1, with D uncertain. V was pared by 3 bases and J by 0 bases, with 8 bases between. Germline V gene sequence: CDR1 LGHNA, CDR2 YNFKEQ. This CDR3 region has 14 residues. Written as DNA, the CDR3 is TGTGCCAGCAGCCAGAGCGCCCTGAACACTGAAGCTTTCTTT. It specifies CASSQSALNTEAFF.

This clone has a handful of counts. V gene TRBV25-1 combines with J gene TRBJ1-6; 9 bases map to TRBD1. The trim removed 6 bases at V and 5 bases at J, leaving 8 bases unmatched. CDR1 and CDR2 (germline): MGHDK, SYGVNS. The CDR3 covers 16 residues. The CDR3 nucleotides are TGTGCCAGCAGCGCCGGACAGGGGTTGGATAATTCACCCCTCCACTTT. Its protein product is CASSAGQGLDNSPLHF.

The genes are TRBV5-4 and TRBJ1-6, with D maybe TRBD1 (6 bases). The germline V gene encodes CDR1 SGHNT and CDR2 YYREEE (reference sequence). V gave up 0 bases and J gave up 10 bases, with 14 bases separating them. The CDR3 runs 15 residues. The CDR3 sequence: CASSLGRGRGSPLHF. Here the CDR3 DNA reads TGTGCCAGCAGCTTGGGACGGGGGCGCGGGTCACCCCTCCACTTT.

The rearrangement links TRBV27 to TRBJ2-7; D is ambiguous. V lost 6 bases, J lost 7 bases, and 13 bases lay in between. Germline V gene sequence: CDR1 MNHEY, CDR2 SMNVEV (reference sequence). There are 12 residues in the CDR3. The CDR3 region is CASSPAVEEQYF. DNA of the CDR3: TGTGCCAGCAGCCCGGCGGTGGAAGAGCAGTACTTC.

This rearrangement joins TRBV29-1 to TRBJ1-1; no definite D call. CDR1 is SQVTM, CDR2 ANQGSEA, per germline. V was cut by 7 bases and J by 0 bases, with 18 bases left in between. This CDR3 contains 15 residues. The CDR3 DNA follows: TGCAGCGGTCGAGGTGGGCCTTTCATGAACACTGAAGCTTTCTTT. Protein sequence: CSGRGGPFMNTEAFF.

The V call is TRBV4-2, the J call TRBJ2-3; 12 bases agree with TRBD2. The CDR3 contains 18 residues. Germline assignment: CDR1 LGHNA and CDR2 YNFKEQ. V was clipped by 2 bases and J by 6 bases; unmatched bases: 12. CDR3: CASSQQLAGGSTGDTQYF. For the CDR3, the DNA is TGTGCCAGCAGCCAACAACTAGCGGGGGGCTCGACGGGGGATACGCAGTATTTT.

The chain recombines TRBV5-1 with TRBJ1-1; 7 nucleotides line up with TRBD1. CDR3 length: 14 residues. V was clipped by 5 bases and J by 1 base; unmatched bases: 5. Germline V gene lookup returns CDR1 SGHRS and CDR2 YFSETQ. The CDR3: CASRDRTGNTEAFF. CDR3 DNA sequence: TGCGCCAGCAGAGATAGGACAGGGAACACTGAAGCTTTCTTT.

The V call is TRBV5-5, the J call TRBJ2-5; no clear D gene. The J call may be incorrect, as the DNA end agrees better with TRBJ2-7. The germline V gene encodes CDR1 SGHKS and CDR2 YYEKEE (reference sequence). The CDR3 loop spans 15 amino acids. The CDR3 reads CASSLAPQSSYEQYF. The CDR3 DNA reads as TGTGCCAGCAGCTTGGCCCCGCAAAGCTCCTACGAGCAGTACTTC.

This clone was seen repeatedly, ten times or more. The chain recombines TRBV20-1 with TRBJ1-2; weak D call: TRBD1 (5 bases). CDR1 DFQATT and CDR2 SNEGSKA come from the germline V gene (reference sequence). The CDR3 covers 11 residues. V was shortened by 8 bases and J by 8 bases, with 15 bases between the two germline ends. CDR3 sequence: CSLGQGSGYTF. The CDR3 DNA reads as TGCAGTCTCGGGCAGGGAAGCGGCTACACCTTC.

The genes are TRBV6-4 and TRBJ2-3, with 12 bases matching TRBD2. Germline lookup yields CDR1 MRHNA and CDR2 SNTAGT. V dropped 5 bases and J dropped 5; count of bases not matched to a gene: 2. The CDR3 sequence is 14 residues long. CDR3 region: CASSQLAGGDTQYF. Written as DNA, the CDR3 is TGTGCCAGCAGTCAACTAGCGGGGGGAGATACGCAGTATTTT.

This clone was seen once. This sequence joins TRBV5-6 and TRBJ1-1; 7 positions match TRBD1. The CDR3 covers 16 residues. The germline CDR1 and CDR2 sequences are SGHDT and YYEEEE. Germline trimming cut 4 bases from V and 6 bases from J; bases unmatched to any gene: 15. CDR3 coding DNA: TGTGCCAGCAGCCCTCAGGTTGGCAGGGGGTACGCTGAAGCTTTCTTT. Its protein is CASSPQVGRGYAEAFF. The full variable domain, in which reference TRBV5-6 and TRBJ1-1 provide the parts outside the CDR3, is DAGVTQSPTHLIKTRGQQVTLRCSPKSGHDTVSWYQQALGQGPQFIFQYYEEEERQRGNFPDRFSGHQFPNYSSELNVNALLLGDSALYLCASSPQVGRGYAEAFFGQGTRLTVV.

This clone is a singleton in its sample. An end of the junction differs from the germline gene, which may be a read error. The chain carries TRBV7-8 and TRBJ2-1; a weak D match, TRBD1 (6 bases). The CDR3 contains 15 residues. Germline loops: CDR1 SGHVS, CDR2 FQNEAQ. The chain's CDR3 is CASSPWGLTYNELFF. In DNA form, the CDR3 reads TGTGCCAGCAGCCCCTGGGGGCTAACCTACAATGAGCTGTTCTTC.

Only a few counts were recorded for this clone. The chain recombines TRBV9 with TRBJ1-5; possible D gene TRBD1, 5 bases. V gave up 0 bases and J gave up 3 bases, with 7 bases separating them. This CDR3 region has 14 residues. Germline loops: CDR1 SGDLS, CDR2 YYNGEE. CDR3 nucleotides: TGTGCCAGCAGCGTAGGCAGGGACAATCAGCCCCAGCATTTT. As protein: CASSVGRDNQPQHF.

The chain couples TRBV6-5 to TRBJ2-1, with 8 bases that match TRBD2. The V segment lost 6 bases and the J segment 7 bases; nucleotides outside the gene matches: 8. The CDR3 covers 14 residues. Germline V gene data show CDR1 as MNHEY and CDR2 as SVGAGI. CDR3 bases: TGTGCCAGCAGAGCCAGCGGGGGATCAAATGAGCAGTTCTTC. This gives the protein CASRASGGSNEQFF.